One T cell receptor (beta chain) is described in this entry. No antigen is known for it. Only in-frame clones appear in the TCRdb table, and some are missing; sequencing was by immunoSEQ multiplex PCR. This table has tens of thousands of clones, more than 65% appearing once. The entry originates in a study of neoadjuvant nivolumab and ipilimumab in lung cancer. Points from the study as a whole: Compared with tumor-adjacent uninvolved lung, resected tumors showed greater richness and clonality. Pathologic regression was not significantly tied to TCR clonality.

Germline V gives CDR1 SGHNT, CDR2 YYREEE (reference sequence). With V trimmed by 2 bases and J by 4 bases, 2 bases remained unmatched. This CDR3 is built from 14 residues. The chain joins TRBV5-4 to TRBJ2-5; TRBD2 agrees at 10 bases. The receptor's source is an adult with non-small cell lung cancer. This specimen consisted of peripheral blood, obtained before neoadjuvant nivolumab, alone or with ipilimumab. CDR3 loop: CASSLAGGGETQYF. The CDR3 DNA reads as TGTGCCAGCAGCTTAGCGGGAGGGGGAGAGACCCAGTACTTC.